These 32 T cell receptor beta chains were all obtained from the same sample, sequenced in a study of T cell repertoires in cytomegalovirus infection. TCRdb independently ran MiXCR on the reads; one entry per CDR3 protein. The sample yields hundreds of thousands of distinct CDR3 sequences, around a third seen once. The antigens for these receptors are not known. Material: cultured PBMCs, obtained from culture after CMV antigen stimulation. These receptors came from a human donor in good health (CMV status not recorded). Some clones in this sample may be carry-over from other donors' samples.

This clonotype showed up many times. The rearrangement joins TRBV7-2 to TRBJ2-1; no clear D. The CDR3 is 11 amino acids. Between the trimmed V and J ends, which lost 0 bases and 8 bases, there was a span of 2 bases. The germline CDR1 and CDR2 sequences are SGHTA and FQGNSA. The CDR3 nucleotides read TGTGCCAGCAGCTTAGCGGATGAGCAGTTCTTC. The encoded protein is CASSLADEQFF.

The rearrangement links TRBV6-6 to TRBJ1-2; no firm D call. Germline assignment: CDR1 MNHNY and CDR2 SVGAGI (reference sequence). V was trimmed by 5 bases and J by 2 bases, leaving 15 bases between them. CDR3 length equals 15 residues. In nucleotides, the CDR3 is TGTGCCAGCAGTCCCCGGGGTAGAACCAACTATGGCTACACCTTC. Translation: CASSPRGRTNYGYTF.

The gene calls are TRBV12-3 or TRBV12-4 and TRBJ1-2; a possible D gene is TRBD1 (6 bases). The ends were cut back, 4 bases at V and 13 bases at J, with 16 bases in the middle. This CDR3 is built from 12 residues. The DNA for the CDR3 is TGTGCCAGCAGTTCCCGGGACAAGGCGGGCACCTTC. It yields the protein CASSSRDKAGTF.

This chain links TRBV12-3 or TRBV12-4 with TRBJ2-3; TRBD1 or TRBD2 may be the D gene (6 bases each). V dropped 10 bases and J dropped 2 bases, with 16 bases sitting between them. The CDR3 is made up of 14 amino acids. The CDR3 loop reads CATRRGTYTDTQYF. CDR3 DNA: TGTGCCACCCGGAGGGGGACCTACACAGATACGCAGTATTTT.

The chain links TRBV5-6 to TRBJ2-3; D is undetermined. Germline lookup yields CDR1 SGHDT and CDR2 YYEEEE. Between the trimmed V and J ends, which lost 1 base and 4 bases, there was a span of 10 bases. The CDR3 contains 14 residues. The CDR3 is CASSLSPSSDTQYF. The CDR3 DNA follows: TGTGCCAGCAGCTTGTCTCCCTCCTCAGATACGCAGTATTTT.

The chain joins TRBV12-3 or TRBV12-4 to TRBJ2-3; 7 nucleotides line up with TRBD1. V lost 6 bases to trimming and J lost 0 bases; unmatched junction nucleotides: 9. There are 16 residues in the CDR3. The CDR3, as DNA: TGTGCCAGCAGCCCCCTAGGACAGGCAAGCACAGATACGCAGTATTTT. Its protein product is CASSPLGQASTDTQYF.

This chain joins TRBV20-1 and TRBJ2-3, with D maybe TRBD2 (5 bases). The CDR3 covers 16 residues. V lost 0 bases and J 5 bases, leaving 18 bases between the germline ends. Germline V CDR1 and CDR2: DFQATT, SNEGSKA (reference sequence). CDR3 region: CSARDTGVYLVDTQYF. The CDR3 DNA follows: TGCAGTGCTAGAGATACCGGGGTCTATTTGGTAGATACGCAGTATTTT.

V gene TRBV19 combines with J gene TRBJ2-1; 13 nucleotides line up with TRBD2. The length of the CDR3 is 15 residues. The junction had 7 bases not matched to a gene; V was cut back by 7 bases and J by 7 bases. Germline-derived CDR1 and CDR2 are LNHDA and SQIVND (reference sequence). The CDR3 spells CASNSQTSGRNEQFF. CDR3 coding DNA: TGTGCCAGTAACTCTCAGACTAGCGGGAGGAATGAGCAGTTCTTC.

This clonotype showed up just a few times. The chain is built from TRBV2 and TRBJ2-1, with 7 bases that match TRBD1. The CDR3 sequence is 17 residues long. CDR1 is SNHLY and CDR2 is FYNNEI in the germline V gene. The trim removed 4 bases at V and 1 base at J, leaving 10 bases unmatched. CDR3 residues: CASSGQTGKRSYNEQFF. The CDR3 DNA sequence: TGTGCCAGCAGTGGGCAGACAGGGAAAAGATCCTACAATGAGCAGTTCTTC.

In its sample, this clonotype was seen a few times. The chain carries TRBV12-5 and TRBJ1-1; D gene uncertain. V was trimmed by 8 bases and J by 1 base, leaving 14 bases between them. This CDR3 is built from 14 residues. Germline-derived CDR1 and CDR2 are LGHNT and FRNRAP. CDR3 protein: CASSGGLANTEAFF. CDR3 nucleotides: TGTGCTAGTTCTGGCGGACTCGCGAACACTGAAGCTTTCTTT.

As regards this clonotype: A much larger clone lies one base from this, so it may be a read error. This chain links TRBV7-2 with TRBJ1-2; unclear D gene. Germline V gene lookup returns CDR1 SGHTA and CDR2 FQGNSA. The CDR3 runs 13 residues. CDR3 loop: CANSPQRNYGYTF. Written as DNA, the CDR3 is TGTGCCAACAGCCCACAGCGGAACTATGGCTACACCTTC.

V and J are TRBV5-6 and TRBJ1-1; 7 bases map to TRBD1. CDR3 length equals 14 residues. Germline V gene data show CDR1 as SGHDT and CDR2 as YYEEEE. V trimming: 5 bases; J trimming: 2 bases; junction bases outside the gene matches: 6. The CDR3 DNA follows: TGTGCCAGCAGATCCAGGGGGGGCAACACTGAAGCTTTCTTT. This encodes CASRSRGGNTEAFF.

The chain recombines TRBV27 with TRBJ2-3; 8 bases are a match to TRBD2. The CDR3 spans 17 residues. Germline values: CDR1 MNHEY, CDR2 SMNVEV (reference sequence). Losses at the gene ends were 0 bases for V and 2 bases for J; bases not matched to a gene: 7. CDR3 region: CASSLSPTSADTDTQYF. The CDR3 DNA reads as TGTGCCAGCAGTTTATCCCCGACTAGCGCTGACACAGATACGCAGTATTTT.

This chain uses TRBV12-3 or TRBV12-4 with TRBJ1-1; D is perhaps TRBD1 (6 bases). V was clipped by 5 bases and J by 2 bases, with 12 bases between them. This CDR3 has 14 amino acids. The CDR3 loop reads CASSPGHTNTEAFF. In DNA, the CDR3 is TGTGCCAGCAGTCCGGGACATACAAACACTGAAGCTTTCTTT.

Notes on this clonotype: This may arise from a read error, as a much more abundant clone is one base away. The chain combines TRBV7-2 with TRBJ2-7, with D unresolved. Germline CDR1 and CDR2: SGHTA and FQGNSA. The CDR3 spans 13 residues. The CDR3 reads CASRPVASYERYF. DNA of the CDR3: TGTGCCAGCAGACCCGTTGCCTCCTACGAGCGGTACTTC. The whole variable domain, remainder taken from reference TRBV7-2 and TRBJ2-7, is GAGVSQSPSNKVTEKGKDVELRCDPISGHTALYWYRQSLGQGLEFLIYFQGNSAPDKSGLPSDRFSAERTGGSVSTLTIQRTQQEDSAVYLCASRPVASYERYFGPGTRLTVT.

The genes are TRBV23-1 and TRBJ1-5, with D unclear. TRBV23-1 is given ORF status, its function remaining uncertain. V was clipped by 0 bases and J by 3 bases, with 18 bases between them. CDR3 length: 18 amino acids. CDR3 residues: CASSQSSRSRWNNQPQHF. Written as DNA, the CDR3 is TGCGCCAGCAGTCAATCGAGTCGGAGCAGGTGGAACAATCAGCCCCAGCATTTT.

A few counts support this clonotype. The rearrangement joins TRBV20-1 to TRBJ1-1; maybe TRBD1 (5 bases). This CDR3 has 12 residues. V was shortened by 3 bases and J by 7 bases, with 12 bases between the two germline ends. Germline values: CDR1 DFQATT, CDR2 SNEGSKA (reference sequence). The DNA of the CDR3 is TGCAGTGCTAGTCAGGGACTTGGTGAAGCTTTCTTT. Translated, it gives CSASQGLGEAFF.

The rearrangement links TRBV27 to TRBJ2-7; possible D gene TRBD1, 6 bases. Germline V CDR1 and CDR2: MNHEY, SMNVEV (reference sequence). The ends were cut back, 6 bases at V and 4 bases at J, with 22 bases in the middle. This CDR3 has 16 amino acids. CDR3 residues: CASRGLGWGPWYEQYF. The DNA of the CDR3 is TGTGCCAGCAGGGGCCTTGGTTGGGGGCCGTGGTACGAGCAGTACTTC.

In DNA, the CDR3 is TGTGCCAGCAGTCAGAAGACAGGGGTCATGAACACTGAAGCTTTCTTT. The encoded protein is CASSQKTGVMNTEAFF. This sequence joins TRBV6-2 or TRBV6-3 and TRBJ1-1, with 8 bases identical to TRBD1. CDR3 length: 16 residues. Per germline, CDR1 MNHEY and CDR2 SVGEGT. Trimming took 5 bases from V and 0 from J; bases not matched to a gene: 8.

This clonotype has at least ten counts. This chain connects TRBV7-2 to TRBJ1-2; D is ambiguous. Trimming removed 0 bases at V and 6 bases at J, with 14 bases between. This CDR3 contains 15 residues. Germline CDR1 is SGHTA and CDR2 is FQGNSA. CDR3 protein: CASSLAAERANGYTF. CDR3 bases: TGTGCCAGCAGCTTAGCGGCCGAGAGGGCGAATGGCTACACCTTC.

V and J are TRBV7-2 and TRBJ2-7; D remains ambiguous. CDR1 SGHTA and CDR2 FQGNSA come from the germline V gene. This CDR3 has 12 residues. Trimming removed 5 bases from V and 3 bases from J, with 8 bases in between. The CDR3 nucleotides read TGTGCCAGCAGCACCTCCCTCTACGAGCAGTACTTC. Residues: CASSTSLYEQYF.

The chain is built from TRBV10-3 and TRBJ1-3, with a weak D call TRBD1 (6 bases). V lost 3 bases to trimming and J lost 0 bases, with 18 bases between them. The CDR3 totals 18 residues. CDR1 and CDR2 from the germline V gene are ENHRY and SYGVKD. This CDR3 reads CAISDLKGQRLSGNTIYF. For the CDR3, the DNA is TGTGCCATCAGTGACCTCAAAGGACAGCGCCTCTCTGGAAACACCATATATTTT.

This chain uses TRBV11-2 with TRBJ2-5; D not certain. The CDR3 runs to 12 residues. The V end was cut by 5 bases, the J end by 7 bases, with 11 bases between. Germline CDR1 and CDR2: SGHAT and FQNNGV. The CDR3 coding sequence is TGTGCCAGCAGCCTCGGGCCTACGACCCAGTACTTC. Encoded protein: CASSLGPTTQYF. Full variable domain (rest looked up from reference TRBV11-2 and TRBJ2-5): EAGVAQSPRYKIIEKRQSVAFWCNPISGHATLYWYQQILGQGPKLLIQFQNNGVVDDSQLPKDRFSAERLKGVDSTLKIQPAKLEDSAVYLCASSLGPTTQYFGPGTRLLVL.

The chain links TRBV20-1 to TRBJ2-3; no definite D call. The CDR3 has 14 residues. Germline CDR1 DFQATT, CDR2 SNEGSKA (reference sequence). Trimming removed 2 bases at V and 4 bases at J, with 13 bases between. CDR3 in DNA: TGCAGTGCTAGAAGACCCCGGAAGGCAGATACGCAGTATTTT. It specifies CSARRPRKADTQYF.

The chain is built from TRBV4-1 and TRBJ1-3; no clear D gene. With 0 bases removed from V and 5 bases from J, the gap between germline ends came to 8 bases. From germline, CDR1 is MGHRA and CDR2 YSYEKL. This CDR3 contains 14 residues. The CDR3 DNA is TGCGCCAGCAGCCAAGAAGTACGGAGAAACACCATATATTTT. It is translated as CASSQEVRRNTIYF.

This clonotype turned up a few times. This sequence joins TRBV7-8 and TRBJ2-7; the match to TRBD1 covers 8 bases. The V gene end was trimmed by 5 bases and the J gene end by 6 bases; junction bases not matched to a gene: 12. Germline CDR1 SGHVS, CDR2 FQNEAQ. The CDR3 consists of 15 residues. As DNA, the CDR3 is TGTGCCAGCAGCCGGAGACTAGTCAGGGGGCCCGAGCAGTACTTC. It translates to CASSRRLVRGPEQYF.

The V call is TRBV5-1, the J call TRBJ1-6, with D unresolved. Germline V gene data show CDR1 as SGHRS and CDR2 as YFSETQ. The V end was cut by 0 bases, the J end by 9 bases, with 13 bases between. The CDR3 length is 15 residues. The chain's CDR3 is CASSLGSPRGSPLHF. CDR3 DNA: TGCGCCAGCAGCTTGGGGTCCCCACGGGGTTCACCCCTCCACTTT.

The chain uses TRBV6-6 and TRBJ1-3; 7 bases are a match to TRBD1. Germline V gives CDR1 MNHNY, CDR2 SVGAGI (reference sequence). With 6 bases clipped from V and 0 bases from J, the junction kept 11 bases outside the gene matches. The CDR3 is 17 amino acids. Here the CDR3 reads CASSLTGVTHSGNTIYF. The CDR3 nucleotides read TGTGCCAGCAGCCTAACAGGGGTTACTCACTCTGGAAACACCATATATTTT.

This clonotype has only a few counts. The rearrangement links TRBV7-2 to TRBJ1-4; no definite D call. Germline V CDR1 and CDR2: SGHTA, FQGNSA. V lost 1 base and J 6 bases, leaving 9 bases between the germline ends. The CDR3 contains 14 residues. As DNA, the CDR3 is TGTGCCAGCAGCTTAGGATGGGGAGATGAAAAACTGTTTTTT. It codes for CASSLGWGDEKLFF.

V and J are TRBV6-1 and TRBJ2-2; no clear D gene. V was shortened by 1 base and J by 5 bases, with 14 bases between the two germline ends. This CDR3 region has 16 residues. Germline assignment: CDR1 MNHNS and CDR2 SASEGT. Here the CDR3 DNA reads TGTGCCAGCAGTGAAGTAGACGGTTGGCCGACCGGGGAGCTGTTTTTT. Its protein product is CASSEVDGWPTGELFF.

This clonotype was recorded a few times. V and J are TRBV6-1 and TRBJ1-1; no clear D gene. This CDR3 has 14 residues. The germline CDR1 and CDR2 sequences are MNHNS and SASEGT. The ends were cut back, 0 bases at V and 4 bases at J, with 9 bases in the middle. CDR3 sequence: CASSEAHGVTEAFF. CDR3 sequence (DNA): TGTGCCAGCAGTGAAGCGCACGGAGTCACTGAAGCTTTCTTT.

V is TRBV20-1 and J is TRBJ1-6; D uncertain. Germline V gene sequence: CDR1 DFQATT, CDR2 SNEGSKA (reference sequence). V lost 6 bases and J 8 bases, leaving 11 bases between the germline ends. The length of the CDR3 is 12 residues. In DNA form, the CDR3 reads TGCAGTGCCGCCAACGGGGATTCACCCCTCCACTTT. This sequence encodes CSAANGDSPLHF.